The 12 T cell receptor beta chains below come from one sample, sequenced in a study of vaccination and CD4 T cells after COVID-19. The treatment: roughly 11-day PBMC culture with coronavirus spike peptide pools or control peptides (ViraFEST assay). No cognate antigen is known for these TCRs. Researchers used the Oncomine TCR Beta short-read assay to sequence DNA from cultured CD4+ T cells. TCRdb analysed the PCR reads with MiXCR anew, one entry per CDR3 protein. The sample consists of 20,000 to 25,000 distinct CDR3 sequences, 50% to 70% of them appearing once. The sequencing used CD4+ T cells from blood, cultured in vitro, collected after SARS-CoV-2 vaccination. Every receptor here comes from a human donor who received a COVID-19 vaccine.

This clonotype was seen only a few times. The rearrangement uses TRBV6-1 and TRBJ2-3; D remains unclear. The CDR3 runs to 18 residues. The V end was cut by 5 bases, the J end by 0 bases, with 21 bases between. Germline V CDR1 and CDR2: MNHNS, SASEGT. CDR3 sequence: CASSPYRLQAVSTDTQYF. CDR3 bases: TGTGCCAGCAGTCCCTACCGCCTCCAGGCTGTGAGCACAGATACGCAGTATTTT.

This chain links TRBV7-2 with TRBJ1-2, with D unclear. Per the germline V gene, CDR1 is SGHTA and CDR2 is FQGNSA. The CDR3 loop spans 13 amino acids. Trimming cost V 2 bases and J 6 bases, with 10 bases left between them. CDR3 bases: TGTGCCAGCAGCTTATCGGTTGGGAATGGCTACACCTTC. It translates to CASSLSVGNGYTF. Drawing the rest from reference TRBV7-2 and TRBJ1-2, the complete variable domain is GAGVSQSPSNKVTEKGKDVELRCDPISGHTALYWYRQSLGQGLEFLIYFQGNSAPDKSGLPSDRFSAERTGGSVSTLTIQRTQQEDSAVYLCASSLSVGNGYTFGSGTRLTVV.

The gene calls are TRBV6-2 or TRBV6-3 and TRBJ2-7; 14 bases match TRBD2. V lost 10 bases, J lost 3 bases, and 8 bases stayed unmatched. Germline V gene lookup returns CDR1 MNHEY and CDR2 SVGEGT. The CDR3 spans 15 residues. The CDR3: CATGTSGGRDYEQYF. The CDR3 DNA sequence: TGTGCCACCGGGACTAGCGGGGGCCGAGACTACGAGCAGTACTTC.

The rearrangement joins TRBV7-2 to TRBJ1-5; no reliable D call. The CDR3 consists of 13 residues. V lost 6 bases, J lost 7 bases, and 13 bases lay in between. The germline V gene has CDR1 SGHTA and CDR2 FQGNSA. DNA for the CDR3: TGTGCCAGCAGTCTCGGGCCGCGACAGCCCCAGCATTTT. Protein product: CASSLGPRQPQHF.

V usage is TRBV7-9 and J usage is TRBJ2-5; either TRBD1 or TRBD2 may supply D (6 bases each). Between the trimmed V and J ends, which lost 6 bases and 1 base, there was a span of 18 bases. The CDR3 loop spans 16 amino acids. Per the germline V gene, CDR1 is SEHNR and CDR2 is FQNEAQ (reference sequence). The CDR3 DNA sequence: TGTGCCAGCAGTCCGTCGGGGGCGAGGCCCCAAGAGACCCAGTACTTC. It specifies CASSPSGARPQETQYF. Complete variable domain (other parts from reference TRBV7-9 and TRBJ2-5): DTGVSQNPRHKITKRGQNVTFRCDPISEHNRLYWYRQTLGQGPEFLTYFQNEAQLEKSRLLSDRFSAERPKGSFSTLEIQRTEQGDSAMYLCASSPSGARPQETQYFGPGTRLLVL.

The CDR3, as DNA: TGTGCCAGCACCATAGGGGGAGACAGAAATAACTATGGCTACACCTTC. The encoded protein is CASTIGGDRNNYGYTF. This chain connects TRBV6-1 to TRBJ1-2; D may be TRBD1 (6 bases). Per germline, CDR1 MNHNS and CDR2 SASEGT. The CDR3 is 16 residues long. V was clipped by 7 bases and J by 1 base, with 19 bases between them.

The chain carries TRBV24-1 and TRBJ2-3, with 10 bases identical to TRBD2. Germline CDR1 is KGHDR and CDR2 is SFDVKD. The ends lost 5 bases at V and 4 bases at J; junction bases unmatched: 5. There are 15 residues in the CDR3. The CDR3: CATSVGLAGADTQYF. The CDR3 DNA sequence: TGTGCCACCAGTGTCGGGCTAGCGGGGGCAGATACGCAGTATTTT.

The sample holds a few counts of this clonotype. The chain combines TRBV2 with TRBJ2-2; D not certain. The CDR3 extends over 11 amino acids. V was pared by 4 bases and J by 9 bases, with 6 bases between. Germline loops: CDR1 SNHLY, CDR2 FYNNEI. DNA for the CDR3: TGTGCCAGCAGTGTCTACCGGGAGCTGTTTTTT. This gives the protein CASSVYRELFF. The full variable domain, in which reference TRBV2 and TRBJ2-2 provide the parts outside the CDR3, is EPEVTQTPSHQVTQMGQEVILRCVPISNHLYFYWYRQILGQKVEFLVSFYNNEISEKSEIFDDQFSVERPDGSNFTLKIRSTKLEDSAMYFCASSVYRELFFGEGSRLTVL.

This clonotype was found a few times. The chain uses TRBV25-1 and TRBJ1-6; 7 nucleotides agree with TRBD1. Germline assignment: CDR1 MGHDK and CDR2 SYGVNS. This CDR3 has 14 residues. Unmatched junction bases numbered 2, after V lost 2 bases and J lost 7 bases. CDR3 DNA sequence: TGTGCCAGCAGTGAAGCAGGGGGAAATTCACCCCTCCACTTT. Translating gives CASSEAGGNSPLHF.

The rearrangement joins TRBV7-9 to TRBJ2-5, with TRBD2 identical over 7 bases. V shed 5 bases and J 4 bases; nucleotides not matched to a gene: 4. Per the germline V gene, CDR1 is SEHNR and CDR2 is FQNEAQ (reference sequence). The CDR3 spans 13 residues. CDR3 sequence reads: CASSRWGGETQYF. In DNA form, the CDR3 reads TGTGCCAGCAGCCGGTGGGGGGGAGAGACCCAGTACTTC.

This chain links TRBV5-8 with TRBJ1-5, with 7 bases aligning to TRBD1. Per the germline V gene, CDR1 is SGHTS and CDR2 is YDEGEE. The CDR3 covers 15 residues. V shed 4 bases, J shed 0 bases, and the junction held 4 bases outside the gene matches. This CDR3 reads CASSPGGSSNQPQHF. The CDR3 DNA reads as TGTGCCAGCAGCCCAGGGGGGTCTAGCAATCAGCCCCAGCATTTT.

The V and J genes are TRBV6-1 and TRBJ2-7; no firm D call. Germline V gene data show CDR1 as MNHNS and CDR2 as SASEGT. The CDR3 sequence is 12 residues long. Between the trimmed V and J ends, which lost 2 bases and 2 bases, there was a span of 4 bases. The DNA of the CDR3 is TGTGCCAGCAGTGAACAGGCCTACGAGCAGTACTTC. Translating gives CASSEQAYEQYF.